The clone carrying this TCR beta chain was observed once. The sample comes from a study of blood T cell repertoires in COVID-19. Across the study: In each case, the material was cDNA or gDNA derived from T cells, B-cell-depleted T cells, or PBMCs.

Clones were read by immunoSEQ multiplex PCR, and TCRdb kept only the in-frame ones, dropping some. The table includes around 93,000 clones, 80% to 85% detected once. With 5 bases removed from V and 7 bases from J, the gap between germline ends came to 11 bases. The V gene's germline CDR1 is MNHEY and CDR2 SVGAGI. This CDR3 has 12 amino acids. Sequenced input: peripheral blood. This receptor was taken from a man aged 55-75 years with acute or convalescent COVID-19. This sequence joins TRBV6-5 and TRBJ1-1; TRBD1 is a possible D gene (5 bases). CDR3 sequence: CASSIPGLEAFF. The CDR3 nucleotides read TGTGCCAGCAGTATACCGGGACTTGAAGCTTTCTTT.